At least ten counts were recorded for the clone carrying this TCR beta chain. The data belong to a study of T cells in Graves' hyperthyroidism and ophthalmopathy. The source material, RNA transcripts, was used to amplify TCR beta CDR3 regions. A first-round RT-PCR of the TCR CDR3 used the HTBI primer set. TCRdb fed the multiplex PCR reads into MiXCR, producing one record per CDR3 protein. The table shows hundreds of thousands of distinct CDR3 sequences, with around 15% occurring only once. This CDR3 has 15 amino acids. Germline CDR1 and CDR2: DFQATT and SNEGSKA (reference sequence). Losses at the gene ends were 0 bases for V and 2 bases for J; bases not matched to a gene: 6.

Sequencing used blood. The TCR was taken from a woman aged 18-29 years with Graves' hyperthyroidism. The chain employs TRBV20-1 and TRBJ2-7, with 8 bases identical to TRBD1. CDR3: CSARDGRTGTYEQYF. CDR3 sequence (DNA): TGCAGTGCTAGAGATGGAAGGACAGGGACCTACGAGCAGTACTTC.